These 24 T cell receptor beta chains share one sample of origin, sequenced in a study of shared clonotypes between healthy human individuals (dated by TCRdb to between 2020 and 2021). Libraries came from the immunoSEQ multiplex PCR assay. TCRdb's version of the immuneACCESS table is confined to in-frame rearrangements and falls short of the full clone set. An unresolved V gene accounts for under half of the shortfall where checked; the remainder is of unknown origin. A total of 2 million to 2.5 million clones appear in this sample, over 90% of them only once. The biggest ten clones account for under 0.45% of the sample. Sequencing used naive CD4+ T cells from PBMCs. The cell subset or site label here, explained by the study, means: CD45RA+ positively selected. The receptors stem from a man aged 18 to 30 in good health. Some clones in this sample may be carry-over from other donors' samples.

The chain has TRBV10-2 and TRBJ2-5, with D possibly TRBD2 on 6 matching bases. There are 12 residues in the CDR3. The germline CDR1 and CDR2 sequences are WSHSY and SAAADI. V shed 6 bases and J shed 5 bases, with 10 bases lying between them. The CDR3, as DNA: TGCGCCAGCAGGGCCGGAGGGGAGACCCAGTACTTC. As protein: CASRAGGETQYF.

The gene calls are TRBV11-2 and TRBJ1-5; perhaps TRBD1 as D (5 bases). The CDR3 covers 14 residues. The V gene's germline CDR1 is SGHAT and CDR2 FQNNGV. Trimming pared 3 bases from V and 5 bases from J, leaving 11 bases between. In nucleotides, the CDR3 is TGTGCCAGCAGCTTGAGACAGCAGGATCAGCCCCAGCATTTT. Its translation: CASSLRQQDQPQHF.

In DNA, the CDR3 is TGTGCCAGCAGAAAGGCGGTCCCAGATACGCAGTATTTT. Its protein product is CASRKAVPDTQYF. The chain employs TRBV2 and TRBJ2-3; no clear D gene. The germline V and J ends were trimmed by 6 bases and 4 bases, with 11 bases remaining between them. CDR1 and CDR2 (germline): SNHLY, FYNNEI. CDR3 size: 13 residues.

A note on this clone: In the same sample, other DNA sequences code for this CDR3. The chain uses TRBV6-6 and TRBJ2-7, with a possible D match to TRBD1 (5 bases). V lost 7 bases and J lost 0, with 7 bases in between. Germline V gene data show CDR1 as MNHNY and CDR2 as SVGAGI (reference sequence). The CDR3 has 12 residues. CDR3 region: CASTGNSYEQYF. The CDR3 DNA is TGTGCCAGCACAGGGAACTCCTACGAGCAGTACTTC.

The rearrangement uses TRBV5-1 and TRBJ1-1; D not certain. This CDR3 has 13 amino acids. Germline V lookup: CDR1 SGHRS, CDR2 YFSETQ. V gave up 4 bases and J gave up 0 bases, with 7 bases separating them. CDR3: CASSPGLNTEAFF. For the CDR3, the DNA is TGCGCCAGCAGCCCCGGACTGAACACTGAAGCTTTCTTT.

The CDR3 is CSVGGILSYEQYF. The DNA for the CDR3 is TGCAGCGTTGGAGGGATCCTCTCCTACGAGCAGTACTTC. The V and J genes are TRBV29-1 and TRBJ2-5; maybe TRBD2 (5 bases). The assigned J gene may be wrong: the sequence end matches TRBJ2-7 better. Germline V lookup: CDR1 SQVTM, CDR2 ANQGSEA. The CDR3 spans 13 residues.

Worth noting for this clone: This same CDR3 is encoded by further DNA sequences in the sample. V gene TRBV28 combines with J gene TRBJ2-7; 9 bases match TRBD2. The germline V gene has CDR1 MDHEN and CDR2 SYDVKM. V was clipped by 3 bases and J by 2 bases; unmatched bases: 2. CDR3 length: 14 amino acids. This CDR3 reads CASSFSGGPYEQYF. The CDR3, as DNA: TGTGCCAGCAGTTTTAGCGGGGGACCCTACGAGCAGTACTTC.

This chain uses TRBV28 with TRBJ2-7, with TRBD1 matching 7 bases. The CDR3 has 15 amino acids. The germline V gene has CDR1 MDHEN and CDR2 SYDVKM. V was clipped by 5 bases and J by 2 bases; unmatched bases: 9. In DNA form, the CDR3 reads TGTGCCAGCAGTGGAACAGGGGTATGGACCTACGAGCAGTACTTC. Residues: CASSGTGVWTYEQYF.

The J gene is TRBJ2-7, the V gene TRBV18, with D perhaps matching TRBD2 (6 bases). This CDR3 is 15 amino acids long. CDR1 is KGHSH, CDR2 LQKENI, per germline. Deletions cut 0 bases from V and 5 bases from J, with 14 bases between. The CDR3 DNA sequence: TGTGCCAGCTCACCACCACTCCGGGGAGGTCACGAGCAGTACTTC. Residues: CASSPPLRGGHEQYF.

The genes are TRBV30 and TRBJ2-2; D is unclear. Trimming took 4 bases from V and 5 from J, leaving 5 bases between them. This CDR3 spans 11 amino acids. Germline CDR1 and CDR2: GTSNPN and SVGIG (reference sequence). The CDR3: CAWKVTGELFF. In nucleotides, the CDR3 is TGTGCCTGGAAAGTAACCGGGGAGCTGTTTTTT.

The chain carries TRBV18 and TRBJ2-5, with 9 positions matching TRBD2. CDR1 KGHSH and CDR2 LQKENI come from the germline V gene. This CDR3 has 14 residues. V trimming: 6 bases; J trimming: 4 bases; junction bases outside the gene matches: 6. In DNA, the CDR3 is TGTGCCAGCTCCCGATCGCGGGAGGGAGAGACCCAGTACTTC. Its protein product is CASSRSREGETQYF.

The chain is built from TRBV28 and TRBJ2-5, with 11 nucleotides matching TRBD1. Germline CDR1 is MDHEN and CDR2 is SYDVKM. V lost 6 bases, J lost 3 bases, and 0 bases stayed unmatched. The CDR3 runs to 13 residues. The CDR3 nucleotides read TGTGCCAGCAGGGGACAGGGGGAAGAGACCCAGTACTTC. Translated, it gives CASRGQGEETQYF.

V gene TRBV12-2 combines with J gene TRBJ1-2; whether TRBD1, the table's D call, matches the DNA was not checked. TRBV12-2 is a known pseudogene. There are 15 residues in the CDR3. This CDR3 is CASRLGVHRSYGYTF. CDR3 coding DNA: TGTGCAAGTCGCTTAGGGGTCCACAGGTCCTATGGCTACACCTTC.

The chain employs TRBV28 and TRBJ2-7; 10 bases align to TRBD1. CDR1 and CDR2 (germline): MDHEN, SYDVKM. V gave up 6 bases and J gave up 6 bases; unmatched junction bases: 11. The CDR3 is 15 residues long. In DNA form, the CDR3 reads TGTGCCAGCAGCCTCCGACAGGGGGCTGTGGGCGAGCAGTACTTC. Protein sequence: CASSLRQGAVGEQYF.

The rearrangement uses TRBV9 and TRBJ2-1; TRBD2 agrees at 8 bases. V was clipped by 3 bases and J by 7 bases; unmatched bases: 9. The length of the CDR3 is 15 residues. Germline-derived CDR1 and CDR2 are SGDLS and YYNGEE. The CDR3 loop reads CASSGGTRMANEQFF. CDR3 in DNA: TGTGCCAGCAGCGGTGGGACTAGAATGGCGAATGAGCAGTTCTTC. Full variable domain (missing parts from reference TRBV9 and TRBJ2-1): DSGVTQTPKHLITATGQRVTLRCSPRSGDLSVYWYQQSLDQGLQFLIQYYNGEERAKGNILERFSAQQFPDLHSELNLSSLELGDSALYFCASSGGTRMANEQFFGPGTRLTVL.

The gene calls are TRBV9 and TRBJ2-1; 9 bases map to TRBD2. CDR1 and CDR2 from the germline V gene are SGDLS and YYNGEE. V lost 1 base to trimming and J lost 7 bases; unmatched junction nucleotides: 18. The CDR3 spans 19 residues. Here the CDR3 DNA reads TGTGCCAGCAGCGTAAAGGGTTTGGCTAGCGGGACGATGGGGAATGAGCAGTTCTTC. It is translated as CASSVKGLASGTMGNEQFF.

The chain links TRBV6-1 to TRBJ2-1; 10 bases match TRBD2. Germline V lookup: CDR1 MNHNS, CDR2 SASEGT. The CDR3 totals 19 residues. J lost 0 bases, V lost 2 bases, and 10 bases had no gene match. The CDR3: CASSERTSGTFRSYNEQFF. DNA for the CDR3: TGTGCCAGCAGTGAACGGACTAGCGGAACTTTTCGCTCCTACAATGAGCAGTTCTTC.

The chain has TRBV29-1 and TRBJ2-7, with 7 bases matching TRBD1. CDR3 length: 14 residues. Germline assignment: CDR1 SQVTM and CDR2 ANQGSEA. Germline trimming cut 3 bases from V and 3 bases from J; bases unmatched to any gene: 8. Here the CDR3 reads CSVDKGALDYEQYF. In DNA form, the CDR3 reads TGCAGCGTTGATAAGGGGGCCCTGGACTACGAGCAGTACTTC.

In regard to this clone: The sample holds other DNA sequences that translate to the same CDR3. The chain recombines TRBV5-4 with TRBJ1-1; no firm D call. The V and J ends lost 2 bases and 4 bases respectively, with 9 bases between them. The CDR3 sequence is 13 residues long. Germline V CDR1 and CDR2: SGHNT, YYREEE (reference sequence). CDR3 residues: CASSLGRGTEAFF. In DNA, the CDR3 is TGTGCCAGCAGCTTAGGTCGGGGCACTGAAGCTTTCTTT.

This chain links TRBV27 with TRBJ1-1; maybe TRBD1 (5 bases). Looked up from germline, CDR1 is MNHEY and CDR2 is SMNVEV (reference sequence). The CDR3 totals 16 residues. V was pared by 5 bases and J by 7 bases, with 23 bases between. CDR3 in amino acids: CASSPDDSTGPLEAFF. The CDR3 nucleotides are TGTGCCAGCAGTCCAGACGACTCCACGGGACCGCTTGAAGCTTTCTTT.

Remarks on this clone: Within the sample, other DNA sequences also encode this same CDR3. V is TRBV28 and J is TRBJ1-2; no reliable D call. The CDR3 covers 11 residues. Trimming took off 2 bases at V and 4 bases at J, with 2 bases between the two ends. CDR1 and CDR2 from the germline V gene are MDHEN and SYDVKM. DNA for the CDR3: TGTGCCAGCAGTTTAACCTATGGCTACACCTTC. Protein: CASSLTYGYTF.

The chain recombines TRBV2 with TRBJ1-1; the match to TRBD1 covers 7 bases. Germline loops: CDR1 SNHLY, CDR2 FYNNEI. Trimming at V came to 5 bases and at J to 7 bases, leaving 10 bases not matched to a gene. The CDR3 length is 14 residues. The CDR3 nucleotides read TGTGCCAGCAGTCGTCTTGGGACAGCGATTGAAGCTTTCTTT. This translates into CASSRLGTAIEAFF.

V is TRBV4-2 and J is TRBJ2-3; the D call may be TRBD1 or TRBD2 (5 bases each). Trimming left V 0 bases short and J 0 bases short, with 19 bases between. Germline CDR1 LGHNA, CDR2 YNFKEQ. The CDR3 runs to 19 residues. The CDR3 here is CASSQERGEPSISTDTQYF. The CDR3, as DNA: TGTGCCAGCAGCCAAGAGAGAGGGGAACCCAGCATCAGCACAGATACGCAGTATTTT.

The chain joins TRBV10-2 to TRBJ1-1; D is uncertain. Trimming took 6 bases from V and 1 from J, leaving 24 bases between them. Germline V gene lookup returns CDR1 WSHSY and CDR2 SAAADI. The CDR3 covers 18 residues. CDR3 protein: CASRSRAVRVGENTEAFF. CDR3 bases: TGCGCCAGCAGATCGAGGGCAGTAAGGGTTGGTGAGAACACTGAAGCTTTCTTT.